The 24 T cell receptor beta chains reported below all come from one sample, sequenced in a study of blood T cell repertoires in COVID-19. The method was immunoSEQ multiplex PCR; TCRdb's version includes in-frame clones alone and lacks a portion of them. The sample includes about 200,000 clones, 70% to 90% seen only once; the top ten take 6%. Sequencing was done on a sample of peripheral blood. These receptors were taken from a man in his forties with active or convalescent COVID-19.

This clone was counted a few times. The chain uses TRBV27 and TRBJ2-7; no definite D call. The CDR3 has 13 residues. Germline lookup yields CDR1 MNHEY and CDR2 SMNVEV (reference sequence). V dropped 0 bases and J dropped 4 bases, with 7 bases sitting between them. The CDR3 region is CASSLSVRYEQYF. The CDR3 region has the DNA TGTGCCAGCAGTTTATCGGTCAGGTACGAGCAGTACTTC.

The rearrangement uses TRBV19 and TRBJ1-2; 9 bases are shared with TRBD1. CDR3 length: 13 amino acids. Germline trimming cut 5 bases from V and 4 bases from J; bases unmatched to any gene: 2. CDR1 is LNHDA and CDR2 is SQIVND in the germline V gene (reference sequence). In nucleotides, the CDR3 is TGTGCCAGTAGTTCGACAGGGGGCTATGGCTACACCTTC. As protein: CASSSTGGYGYTF.

The CDR3 coding sequence is TGTGCCAGCAGCTTGGGAGGGATCCAACAGGGGGTCGCTTTCTTT. Amino acid sequence: CASSLGGIQQGVAFF. The V and J genes are TRBV5-4 and TRBJ1-1; the match to TRBD1 covers 8 bases. Germline-derived CDR1 and CDR2 are SGHNT and YYREEE (reference sequence). CDR3 length: 15 residues. Trimming removed 0 bases from V and 11 bases from J; junction bases left unmatched: 12. The complete variable domain, with remaining parts taken from reference TRBV5-4 and TRBJ1-1, reads ETGVTQSPTHLIKTRGQQVTLRCSSQSGHNTVSWYQQALGQGPQFIFQYYREEENGRGNFPPRFSGLQFPNYSSELNVNALELDDSALYLCASSLGGIQQGVAFFGQGTRLTVV.

This chain connects TRBV6-5 to TRBJ1-1; TRBD1 matches at 8 bases. The length of the CDR3 is 15 residues. After removal of 4 bases from V and 0 bases from J, the junction contained 4 bases not matched to a gene. Germline CDR1 is MNHEY and CDR2 is SVGAGI. For the CDR3, the DNA is TGTGCCAGCAGTTCACGACAGGGGATGAACACTGAAGCTTTCTTT. Its translation: CASSSRQGMNTEAFF.

The chain has TRBV6-5 and TRBJ2-3, with D possibly being TRBD1 (5 bases). The ends were cut back, 2 bases at V and 1 base at J, with 7 bases in the middle. CDR1 MNHEY and CDR2 SVGAGI come from the germline V gene. The CDR3 runs to 14 residues. CDR3 amino acids: CASSYDSRTDTQYF. The CDR3 coding sequence is TGTGCCAGCAGTTACGACAGTCGCACAGATACGCAGTATTTT.

This CDR3 reads CASSPVPAYEQYF. The CDR3 DNA reads as TGTGCCAGCAGCCCAGTTCCAGCCTACGAGCAGTACTTC. The chain couples TRBV7-9 to TRBJ2-7; D is unresolved. This CDR3 is built from 13 residues. V lost 5 bases to trimming and J lost 2 bases, with 10 bases between them. The V gene's germline CDR1 is SEHNR and CDR2 FQNEAQ (reference sequence).

The chain links TRBV5-1 to TRBJ1-3; 7 bases fit TRBD1. This CDR3 has 17 amino acids. V lost 4 bases, J lost 0 bases, and 10 bases stayed unmatched. The germline CDR1 and CDR2 sequences are SGHRS and YFSETQ. CDR3 in DNA: TGCGCCAGCAGCATCCCGGGACAGAGGGACTCTGGAAACACCATATATTTT. Residues: CASSIPGQRDSGNTIYF.

The CDR3 nucleotides are TGCGCCAGCAGCGCGCTAACTAGCGGAAGGAAGACCTACGAGCAGTACTTC. Protein sequence: CASSALTSGRKTYEQYF. V is TRBV5-1 and J is TRBJ2-7; 8 bases are shared with TRBD2. The CDR3 runs to 17 residues. V shed 4 bases, J shed 2 bases, and the junction held 14 bases outside the gene matches. The germline gives CDR1 SGHRS, CDR2 YFSETQ. The full variable domain, in which reference TRBV5-1 and TRBJ2-7 provide the parts outside the CDR3, is KAGVTQTPRYLIKTRGQQVTLSCSPISGHRSVSWYQQTPGQGLQFLFEYFSETQRNKGNFPGRFSGRQFSNSRSEMNVSTLELGDSALYLCASSALTSGRKTYEQYFGPGTRLTVT.

V usage is TRBV27 and J usage is TRBJ1-2, with 10 bases fitting TRBD1. V was clipped by 3 bases and J by 11 bases; unmatched bases: 3. The CDR3 totals 12 residues. Germline V gives CDR1 MNHEY, CDR2 SMNVEV (reference sequence). The CDR3: CASSLGTGEYTF. The CDR3 coding sequence is TGTGCCAGCAGTTTGGGGACAGGGGAGTACACCTTC.

As for this clone: The sample contains more than one DNA sequence encoding this CDR3. This chain links TRBV28 with TRBJ2-5; D unresolved. This CDR3 is 10 amino acids long. CDR1 MDHEN and CDR2 SYDVKM come from the germline V gene. Trimming shortened V by 6 bases and J by 5 bases, and 4 bases separated the two germline ends. The CDR3 DNA reads as TGTGCCAGCAGGCGTGAGACCCAGTACTTC. Protein product: CASRRETQYF.

This clone was counted between two and nine times. This chain connects TRBV7-2 to TRBJ1-1; D is perhaps TRBD1 (6 bases). Germline values: CDR1 SGHTA, CDR2 FQGNSA. Deletions cut 5 bases from V and 0 bases from J, with 13 bases between. The CDR3 totals 15 residues. The DNA of the CDR3 is TGTGCCAGCAGCCTGCAGGGACATTTGAACACTGAAGCTTTCTTT. As protein: CASSLQGHLNTEAFF.

Worth noting for this clone: At one boundary the junction diverges from the germline segment, which might be a read error. The chain uses TRBV6-1 and TRBJ2-5, with TRBD2 as a possible D gene (5 bases). CDR3 size: 14 residues. Per the germline V gene, CDR1 is MNHNS and CDR2 is SASEGT. The CDR3 is CASSEDWGVETQYF. The CDR3 coding sequence is TGTGCCAGCAGCGAAGATTGGGGAGTGGAGACCCAGTACTTC.

The chain joins TRBV5-6 to TRBJ1-2; D is unclear. V lost 4 bases, J lost 1 base, and 11 bases lay in between. Germline CDR1 SGHDT, CDR2 YYEEEE. The CDR3 is made up of 14 amino acids. The CDR3 DNA reads as TGTGCCAGCAGCCCAGACACGAGTAACTATGGCTACACCTTC. Translation: CASSPDTSNYGYTF.

The chain recombines TRBV13 with TRBJ2-7, with TRBD2 matching 11 bases. Germline-derived CDR1 and CDR2 are PRHDT and FYEKMQ (reference sequence). The CDR3 sequence is 15 residues long. Trimming removed 4 bases from V and 3 bases from J; junction bases left unmatched: 5. The CDR3 DNA reads as TGTGCCAGCAGCTGGTCCGGGACTAGCGGCTACGAGCAGTACTTC. This codes for CASSWSGTSGYEQYF.

The chain carries TRBV2 and TRBJ1-5; D perhaps matches TRBD1 (5 bases). The germline gives CDR1 SNHLY, CDR2 FYNNEI. CDR3 size: 13 residues. Deletions cut 2 bases from V and 7 bases from J, with 9 bases between. The CDR3: CASSEQGGQPQHF. The CDR3, as DNA: TGTGCCAGCAGTGAACAGGGAGGACAGCCCCAGCATTTT.

This chain joins TRBV12-5 and TRBJ1-2; no clear D. V lost 2 bases to trimming and J lost 7 bases, with 14 bases between them. The CDR3 extends over 14 amino acids. The germline V gene has CDR1 LGHNT and CDR2 FRNRAP. The CDR3, as DNA: TGTGCTAGTGGTTTGCGGAACTCGAGGATTGGCTACACCTTC. Translating gives CASGLRNSRIGYTF.

V gene TRBV28 combines with J gene TRBJ1-2, with 9 bases aligning to TRBD1. V was clipped by 6 bases and J by 8 bases; unmatched bases: 7. Germline lookup yields CDR1 MDHEN and CDR2 SYDVKM. The CDR3 runs to 13 residues. This CDR3 reads CASSQDRGWGYTF. The CDR3 coding sequence is TGTGCCAGCAGCCAGGACAGGGGATGGGGCTACACCTTC.

This rearrangement joins TRBV19 to TRBJ2-2; possibly TRBD1 for D (6 bases). The CDR3 sequence is 15 residues long. Trimming removed 3 bases from V and 0 bases from J, with 8 bases in between. Germline V gene lookup returns CDR1 LNHDA and CDR2 SQIVND (reference sequence). CDR3 amino acids: CASSMDRPNTGELFF. As DNA, the CDR3 is TGTGCCAGTAGTATGGACAGACCGAACACCGGGGAGCTGTTTTTT.

The V call is TRBV7-5, the J call TRBJ1-4; no DNA check was done on the table's D call, TRBD1. TRBV7-5 is a pseudogene segment. This CDR3 contains 17 residues. CDR3 bases: TGTGTCAGAAGCTTAGCGGGCCACATGGGTTCGGATGAAAAACTGTTTTTT. Amino acid sequence: CVRSLAGHMGSDEKLFF.

V gene TRBV2 combines with J gene TRBJ2-6; 8 bases agree with TRBD1. The V and J ends lost 6 bases and 3 bases, in that order; junction bases with no gene match: 10. From germline, CDR1 is SNHLY and CDR2 FYNNEI. This CDR3 is 17 amino acids long. Here the CDR3 reads CASRAGGPGSGANVLTF. The CDR3 bases are TGTGCCAGCAGGGCAGGGGGCCCCGGGAGTGGGGCCAACGTCCTGACTTTC.

The rearrangement links TRBV19 to TRBJ2-2; 9 bases agree with TRBD1. The CDR3 spans 16 residues. With 7 bases clipped from V and 6 bases from J, the junction kept 12 bases outside the gene matches. Per the germline V gene, CDR1 is LNHDA and CDR2 is SQIVND (reference sequence). CDR3 sequence (DNA): TGTGCCAGTATGGGACAGGGCTTGTCTTCGGCCGGGGAGCTGTTTTTT. Protein: CASMGQGLSSAGELFF.

The CDR3 is CASSMGSGGETQYF. In nucleotides, the CDR3 is TGCGCCAGCAGCATGGGTTCGGGCGGGGAGACCCAGTACTTC. V usage is TRBV4-1 and J usage is TRBJ2-5, with a possible D match to TRBD2 (5 bases). Germline CDR1 reads MGHRA; CDR2 reads YSYEKL. V lost 5 bases and J lost 5, with 15 bases in between. There are 14 residues in the CDR3.

V and J are TRBV10-3 and TRBJ1-5; D is possibly TRBD1 (5 bases). Germline values: CDR1 ENHRY, CDR2 SYGVKD. Trimming left V 6 bases short and J 3 bases short, with 12 bases between. This CDR3 region has 14 residues. For the CDR3, the DNA is TGTGCCATCAGGGGACTGGACCCCAATCAGCCCCAGCATTTT. Translation gives CAIRGLDPNQPQHF.

This clone was detected only a few times. The genes are TRBV4-2 and TRBJ2-2; TRBD2 matches 10 bases. Unmatched junction bases numbered 4, after V lost 5 bases and J lost 1 base. Germline V lookup: CDR1 LGHNA, CDR2 YNFKEQ. The CDR3 covers 16 residues. CDR3 DNA sequence: TGTGCCAGCAGCGCGCGGACTAGCGGGAACACCGGGGAGCTGTTTTTT. Protein product: CASSARTSGNTGELFF.